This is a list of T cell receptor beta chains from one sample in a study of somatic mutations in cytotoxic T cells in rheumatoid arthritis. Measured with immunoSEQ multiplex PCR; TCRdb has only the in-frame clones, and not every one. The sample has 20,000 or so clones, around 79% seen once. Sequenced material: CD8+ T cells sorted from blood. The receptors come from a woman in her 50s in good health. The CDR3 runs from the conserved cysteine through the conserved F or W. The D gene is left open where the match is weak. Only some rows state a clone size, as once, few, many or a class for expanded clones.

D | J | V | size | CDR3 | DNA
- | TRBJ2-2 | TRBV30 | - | CAWRRFVNTGELFF | TGTGCCTGGAGGCGTTTTGTCAACACCGGGGAGCTGTTTTTT
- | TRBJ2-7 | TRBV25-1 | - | CASTAGALEQYF | TGTGCCAGCACGGCAGGGGCCTTAGAGCAGTACTTC
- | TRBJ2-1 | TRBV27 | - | CASSFSPYNEQFF | TGTGCCAGCAGTTTTTCCCCTTACAATGAGCAGTTCTTC
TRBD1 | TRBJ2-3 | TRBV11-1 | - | CASSFGQGAYTQYF | TGTGCCAGCAGCTTTGGGCAGGGGGCCTATACGCAGTATTTT
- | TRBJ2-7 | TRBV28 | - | CASSSPGAVMVEQYF | TGTGCCAGCTCCTCCCCGGGGGCGGTAATGGTCGAGCAGTACTTC
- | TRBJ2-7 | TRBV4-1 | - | CASSQADTLSYEQYF | TGCGCCAGCAGCCAAGCGGACACCCTTTCCTACGAGCAGTACTTC
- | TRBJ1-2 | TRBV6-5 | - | CASSYSEGGGGYTF | TGTGCCAGCAGTTACTCGGAGGGGGGAGGCGGCTACACCTTC
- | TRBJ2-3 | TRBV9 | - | CASSVGGSSTDTQYF | TGTGCCAGCAGCGTAGGCGGTTCTAGCACAGATACGCAGTATTTT
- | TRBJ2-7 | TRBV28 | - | CASTLGGAGSEQYF | TGTGCCAGCACCCTAGGAGGGGCAGGTTCCGAGCAGTACTTC
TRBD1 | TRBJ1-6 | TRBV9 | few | CASSQTGVDNSPLHF | TGTGCCAGCAGCCAGACAGGGGTAGATAATTCACCCCTCCACTTT
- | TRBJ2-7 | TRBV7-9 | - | CASSIDGELDEQYF | TGTGCCAGCAGCATCGATGGTGAGCTCGACGAGCAGTACTTC